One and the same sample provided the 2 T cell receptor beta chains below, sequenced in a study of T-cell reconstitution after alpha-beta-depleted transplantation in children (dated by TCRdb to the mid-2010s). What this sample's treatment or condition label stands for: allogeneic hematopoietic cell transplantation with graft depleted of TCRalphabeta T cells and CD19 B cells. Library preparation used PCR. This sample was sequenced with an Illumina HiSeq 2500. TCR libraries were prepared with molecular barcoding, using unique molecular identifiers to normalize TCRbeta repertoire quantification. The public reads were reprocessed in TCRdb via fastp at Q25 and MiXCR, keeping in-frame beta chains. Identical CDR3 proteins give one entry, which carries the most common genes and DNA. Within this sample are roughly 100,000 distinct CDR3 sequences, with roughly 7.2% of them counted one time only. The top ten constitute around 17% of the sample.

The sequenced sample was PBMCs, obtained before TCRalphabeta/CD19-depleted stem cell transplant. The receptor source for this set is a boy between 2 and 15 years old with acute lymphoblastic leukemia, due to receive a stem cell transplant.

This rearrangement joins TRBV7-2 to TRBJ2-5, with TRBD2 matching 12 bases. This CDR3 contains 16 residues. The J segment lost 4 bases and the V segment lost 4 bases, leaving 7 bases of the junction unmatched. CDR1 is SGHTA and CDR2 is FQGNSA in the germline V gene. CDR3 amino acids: CASSSRRTSGAETQYF. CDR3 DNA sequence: TGTGCCAGCAGCTCCCGCCGGACTAGCGGGGCAGAGACCCAGTACTTC.

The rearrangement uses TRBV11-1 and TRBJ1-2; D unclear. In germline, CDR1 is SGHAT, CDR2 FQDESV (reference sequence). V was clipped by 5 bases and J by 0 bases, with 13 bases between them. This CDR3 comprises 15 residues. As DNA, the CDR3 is TGTGCCAGCAGCCTCTCAGTAGAAGCTAACTATGGCTACACCTTC. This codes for CASSLSVEANYGYTF.